This T cell receptor beta chain appears in the sequencing data of a study of early T cells in non-severe SARS-CoV-2 infection. This clonotype was observed many times. CDR1 is SGHNT, CDR2 YYREEE, per germline (reference sequence). With V trimmed by 5 bases and J by 2 bases, 6 bases remained unmatched. CDR3 size: 16 residues. Unique molecular identifier tags were affixed to discrete cDNA molecules. TCRdb re-called the 5' RACE reads with MiXCR, one entry per CDR3 protein. The sample has 80,000 to 100,000 distinct CDR3 sequences, 14% seen once. The sequenced sample was whole blood. This clonotype was obtained from an adult who was a healthcare worker with PCR-confirmed SARS-CoV-2 infection or an uninfected control (not recorded which). The V call is TRBV5-4, the J call TRBJ2-2, with TRBD2 matching over 10 bases. Here the CDR3 reads CASRVGTSANTGELFF. In DNA form, the CDR3 reads TGTGCCAGCAGGGTGGGGACTAGCGCTAACACCGGGGAGCTGTTTTTT.